This T cell receptor (beta chain) was recorded in a study of blood T cells in healthy people across ages. CDR3 size: 14 residues. Trimming cost V 3 bases and J 7 bases, with 18 bases left between them. CDR1 DFQATT and CDR2 SNEGSKA come from the germline V gene (reference sequence). Then a second PCR, running roughly 7 to 11 cycles, was carried out with a sample-barcoded 5' primer and a J-beta primer mix. MiXCR, applied by TCRdb to the 5' RACE reads, yields one record per CDR3 protein. The table records around 750,000 distinct CDR3 sequences, about 48% of them present only once. This clonotype appeared a few times.

The gene calls are TRBV20-1 and TRBJ1-1; D remains unclear. The TCR was taken from a man older than 75 in good health. The sample comprised blood. CDR3 loop: CSASLHSTSVEAFF. The CDR3 nucleotides are TGCAGTGCTAGTTTGCACTCCACCTCCGTTGAAGCTTTCTTT.